This TCR beta chain is drawn from a study of identical twins. TCRdb reprocessed the 5' RACE reads via MiXCR and lists one record per CDR3 protein. The sample holds about 720,000 distinct CDR3 sequences, 15% to 20% seen once. This CDR3 is built from 17 residues. V shed 3 bases and J shed 5 bases, with 23 bases lying between them. Germline V gene lookup returns CDR1 SGHRS and CDR2 YFSETQ. This sample also belongs to another study, concerning T cells expressing NK-cell markers. This second study notes: Sorted CD3+CD56+NKG2C+, CD3+CD56+NKG2C- and CD3+CD56-NKG2C+ T-cell subsets were beta-chain profiled.

The sequence was collected from a woman between 18 and 30 years old in good health. Sequencing input: PBMCs. The chain has TRBV5-1 and TRBJ2-5, with D tentatively TRBD2 (6 bases). The CDR3 nucleotides are TGCGCCAGCAGCTATAATGGATGGGACCCAGGGACTGAGACCCAGTACTTC. Its protein is CASSYNGWDPGTETQYF.